This T cell receptor beta chain came from a study of CD4 T cells in relation to SARS-CoV-2 and coronaviruses. Generated by immunoSEQ multiplex PCR, the TCRdb table keeps only in-frame clones and is missing some. Among some 65,000 clones listed, around 87% were seen once. The unexposed donors gave CD4+ T cells in about 2010-2019, prior to COVID-19. General study findings and limits: Each donor contributed either pre-pandemic or post-infection samples, not both.

Concerning this clone: What it binds is unknown.

This TCR came from a human donor in good health. The sequencing input was memory CD4+ T cells from PBMCs.

The CDR3 region has the DNA TGTGCCAGCAGCCAAAGACCCTTGTTCTCCTACGAGCAGTACTTC. Protein sequence: CASSQRPLFSYEQYF. The chain joins TRBV7-9 to TRBJ2-7; D ambiguous. The CDR3 is 15 residues long. The V and J ends lost 5 bases and 0 bases respectively, with 14 bases between them. CDR1 is SEHNR, CDR2 FQNEAQ, per germline (reference sequence). The entire variable domain, with the rest obtained from reference TRBV7-9 and TRBJ2-7, is as follows: DTGVSQNPRHKITKRGQNVTFRCDPISEHNRLYWYRQTLGQGPEFLTYFQNEAQLEKSRLLSDRFSAERPKGSFSTLEIQRTEQGDSAMYLCASSQRPLFSYEQYFGPGTRLTVT.